A single sample is the source of the 20 T cell receptor beta chains below, sequenced in a study of blood T cell repertoires in COVID-19. Clones were sequenced by immunoSEQ multiplex PCR, and TCRdb holds only the in-frame ones, with some missing. The sample contains 200,000 to 250,000 clones, about 80% of which appear only once. The sample taken for sequencing was peripheral blood. Receptors were obtained from an older woman with acute or convalescent COVID-19.

The CDR3 bases are TGTGCCAGCAGTCGGGACAGATATAGCAATCAGCCCCAGCATTTT. Amino acid sequence: CASSRDRYSNQPQHF. The chain carries TRBV6-6 and TRBJ1-5; 7 bases are a match to TRBD1. This CDR3 region has 15 residues. J gave up 0 bases and V 5 bases, and 4 bases lay outside the gene matches. Germline CDR1 reads MNHNY; CDR2 reads SVGAGI (reference sequence).

The chain uses TRBV20-1 and TRBJ1-5, with a tentative D call TRBD1 (5 bases). Germline CDR1 and CDR2: DFQATT and SNEGSKA (reference sequence). The ends were cut back, 3 bases at V and 7 bases at J, with 16 bases in the middle. This CDR3 region has 14 residues. CDR3 DNA sequence: TGCAGTGCTAGTGTCCGGGGGTTCGGCCAGCCCCAGCATTTT. This sequence encodes CSASVRGFGQPQHF.

The chain uses TRBV6-5 and TRBJ1-2; 9 nucleotides align to TRBD1. The V and J ends lost 6 bases and 6 bases, in that order; junction bases with no gene match: 11. The CDR3 is 15 amino acids. The germline V gene encodes CDR1 MNHEY and CDR2 SVGAGI. The CDR3 sequence: CASRLRGQGLDGYTF. CDR3 bases: TGTGCCAGCAGACTCAGGGGACAGGGATTGGATGGCTACACCTTC.

The chain carries TRBV6-5 and TRBJ1-1; TRBD1 aligns across 7 bases. The CDR3 totals 13 residues. Trimming removed 8 bases from V and 6 bases from J; junction bases left unmatched: 9. Per the germline V gene, CDR1 is MNHEY and CDR2 is SVGAGI. CDR3 residues: CASRKGGVPEAFF. In nucleotides, the CDR3 is TGTGCCAGCCGAAAAGGGGGCGTCCCTGAAGCTTTCTTT.

This clone was observed once. This sequence joins TRBV12-5 and TRBJ2-2; D unresolved. This CDR3 comprises 13 residues. Germline CDR1 LGHNT, CDR2 FRNRAP. Trimming shortened V by 2 bases and J by 5 bases, and 6 bases separated the two germline ends. In DNA, the CDR3 is TGTGCTAGTGGTTTGTTTATGACCGGGGAGCTGTTTTTT. It encodes CASGLFMTGELFF.

The rearrangement uses TRBV6-5 and TRBJ2-7, with TRBD1 matching over 8 bases. The germline V gene has CDR1 MNHEY and CDR2 SVGAGI. Germline trimming cut 7 bases from V and 1 base from J; bases unmatched to any gene: 6. The CDR3 covers 14 residues. CDR3 nucleotide sequence: TGTGCCAGCAAGCAGGGACAGGCGTCCTACGAGCAGTACTTC. Its translation: CASKQGQASYEQYF.

The chain recombines TRBV20-1 with TRBJ2-7, with no clear D. Looked up from germline, CDR1 is DFQATT and CDR2 is SNEGSKA (reference sequence). The CDR3 runs 12 residues. V lost 3 bases and J lost 2, with 8 bases in between. Here the CDR3 DNA reads TGCAGTGCTAGTAACTCGCCCTACGAGCAGTACTTC. Its protein product is CSASNSPYEQYF.

The CDR3 loop reads CAIRPAGGGETQYF. In nucleotides, the CDR3 is TGTGCCATCAGGCCAGCGGGGGGAGGGGAGACCCAGTACTTC. The V gene is TRBV10-3, the J gene TRBJ2-5; 9 bases line up with TRBD2. V trimming: 6 bases; J trimming: 5 bases; junction bases outside the gene matches: 7. The CDR3 runs to 14 residues. CDR1 and CDR2 from the germline V gene are ENHRY and SYGVKD.

The rearrangement links TRBV30 to TRBJ2-1; 9 bases are a match to TRBD2. After removal of 2 bases from V and 9 bases from J, the junction contained 2 bases not matched to a gene. Per the germline V gene, CDR1 is GTSNPN and CDR2 is SVGIG (reference sequence). CDR3 size: 12 residues. The CDR3, as DNA: TGTGCCTGGAGTCTTAGCGGGGGTGAGCAGTTCTTC. Protein: CAWSLSGGEQFF.

The chain joins TRBV4-2 to TRBJ2-5; D remains unclear. Per the germline V gene, CDR1 is LGHNA and CDR2 is YNFKEQ. With 0 bases removed from V and 3 bases from J, the gap between germline ends came to 8 bases. CDR3 length: 14 residues. CDR3 protein: CASSQDLTKETQYF. The CDR3 DNA reads as TGTGCCAGCAGCCAAGATTTGACAAAAGAGACCCAGTACTTC.

This clone was recorded a few times. The V gene is TRBV1, the J gene TRBJ2-1; TRBD2 is the table's D call, not checked against the DNA. TRBV1 is termed a pseudogene. The CDR3 loop spans 19 amino acids. CDR3 protein: CTSSPGLAGGPPSTGEQFF. The CDR3 DNA sequence: TGCACCAGCAGCCCGGGACTAGCGGGGGGGCCACCCTCTACAGGTGAGCAGTTCTTC.

The chain recombines TRBV6-5 with TRBJ2-1, with D perhaps TRBD1 (6 bases). The CDR3 covers 16 residues. In germline, CDR1 is MNHEY, CDR2 SVGAGI. The ends were cut back, 0 bases at V and 1 base at J, with 10 bases in the middle. The CDR3 DNA sequence: TGTGCCAGCAGTTACTCGCGTACAGGGTCCTACAATGAGCAGTTCTTC. Translating it yields CASSYSRTGSYNEQFF.

This chain connects TRBV4-1 to TRBJ2-1; 9 bases are shared with TRBD2. CDR1 is MGHRA, CDR2 YSYEKL, per germline. CDR3 length: 16 amino acids. With V trimmed by 4 bases and J by 8 bases, 12 bases remained unmatched. The CDR3 coding sequence is TGCGCCAGCAGCCTTACAGGCGGGGGGGTCTGGGATGAGCAGTTCTTC. This codes for CASSLTGGGVWDEQFF.

The V gene is TRBV7-9, the J gene TRBJ2-1; 9 bases align to TRBD1. After removal of 3 bases from V and 5 bases from J, the junction contained 2 bases not matched to a gene. Per the germline V gene, CDR1 is SEHNR and CDR2 is FQNEAQ (reference sequence). CDR3 length: 14 amino acids. CDR3 DNA: TGTGCCAGCAGCTTGGGGACAGGGCACAATGAGCAGTTCTTC. It specifies CASSLGTGHNEQFF.

In its sample, this clone was seen a few times. The chain uses TRBV7-8 and TRBJ2-7; D is possibly TRBD1 (5 bases). Germline loops: CDR1 SGHVS, CDR2 FQNEAQ. With 3 bases removed from V and 0 bases from J, the gap between germline ends came to 12 bases. CDR3 length: 15 amino acids. CDR3 in amino acids: CASSFFADNSYEQYF. The CDR3 nucleotides read TGTGCCAGCAGCTTCTTCGCGGACAACTCCTACGAGCAGTACTTC.

Written as DNA, the CDR3 is TGTGCCAGCAGTTCCTCTAGCGCAGATACGCAGTATTTT. Its translation is CASSSSSADTQYF. The V call is TRBV12-3 or TRBV12-4, the J call TRBJ2-3, with D tentatively TRBD2 (6 bases). The CDR3 is 13 residues long. V was trimmed by 4 bases and J by 4 bases, leaving 9 bases between them.

The rearrangement joins TRBV6-1 to TRBJ1-3, with 7 bases aligning to TRBD1. The germline gives CDR1 MNHNS, CDR2 SASEGT. V shed 6 bases, J shed 4 bases, and the junction held 6 bases outside the gene matches. The CDR3 spans 14 residues. CDR3 nucleotides: TGTGCCAGCAGCGAACAGGGGCCCGGAAACACCATATATTTT. The encoded protein is CASSEQGPGNTIYF.

This clone was observed a handful of times. The chain recombines TRBV3-1 (or the pseudogene TRBV3-2) with TRBJ1-5; D is unresolved. The CDR3 extends over 13 amino acids. The germline V and J ends were trimmed by 0 bases and 10 bases, with 10 bases remaining between them. CDR1 LGHDT and CDR2 YNNKEL come from the germline V gene (reference sequence). The CDR3 loop reads CASSQDKRSPQHF. Here the CDR3 DNA reads TGTGCCAGCAGCCAAGATAAGAGAAGCCCCCAGCATTTT.

This clone is a singleton in its sample. This chain links TRBV6-2 or TRBV6-3 with TRBJ2-5; D is possibly TRBD2 (6 bases). Per the germline V gene, CDR1 is MNHEY and CDR2 is SVGEGT. The CDR3 runs 13 residues. Trimming took off 2 bases at V and 5 bases at J, with 9 bases between the two ends. CDR3 sequence reads: CASSYRGTETQYF. CDR3 DNA sequence: TGTGCCAGCAGTTACCGCGGGACGGAGACCCAGTACTTC.

The genes are TRBV9 and TRBJ1-4; a possible D gene is TRBD1 (6 bases). The CDR3 totals 15 residues. Germline CDR1 is SGDLS and CDR2 is YYNGEE. V lost 0 bases, J lost 8 bases, and 14 bases lay in between. CDR3 nucleotides: TGTGCCAGCAGCGTAGGCCCGAAACAGGGAGAAAAACTGTTTTTT. This translates into CASSVGPKQGEKLFF.